This T cell receptor (beta chain) was captured in a study of graft-versus-host responses after intestinal transplantation. Overall study context: Recipients were all induced with anti-thymocyte globulin, then given tacrolimus and steroids for approximately 3 years.

Concerning this clone: Antigen unknown.

Germline CDR1 SGHTA, CDR2 FQGTGA. With V trimmed by 1 base and J by 4 bases, 7 bases remained unmatched. The CDR3 spans 16 residues. General study results and limits: GvH clones were found in recipient marrow; some appeared first in ileum or blood.

The protocol was immunoSEQ multiplex PCR, while the TCRdb copy is restricted to in-frame clones and leaves out a portion. This table has 15,000 to 20,000 clones, around 80% appearing once. Sequenced material: PBMCs, taken 14 days after transplant. V is TRBV7-3 and J is TRBJ2-3, with TRBD1 matching over 8 bases. This TCR derives from a human patient who received an intestinal transplant, so some T cells may come from the graft donor. Here the CDR3 reads CASSLIGQGAADTQYF. The CDR3 coding sequence is TGTGCCAGCAGCTTAATAGGGCAGGGGGCGGCAGATACGCAGTATTTT. The full variable domain, rest sourced from reference TRBV7-3 and TRBJ2-3, is GAGVSQTPSNKVTEKGKYVELRCDPISGHTALYWYRQSLGQGPEFLIYFQGTGAADDSGLPNDRFFAVRPEGSVSTLKIQRTERGDSAVYLCASSLIGQGAADTQYFGPGTRLTVL.